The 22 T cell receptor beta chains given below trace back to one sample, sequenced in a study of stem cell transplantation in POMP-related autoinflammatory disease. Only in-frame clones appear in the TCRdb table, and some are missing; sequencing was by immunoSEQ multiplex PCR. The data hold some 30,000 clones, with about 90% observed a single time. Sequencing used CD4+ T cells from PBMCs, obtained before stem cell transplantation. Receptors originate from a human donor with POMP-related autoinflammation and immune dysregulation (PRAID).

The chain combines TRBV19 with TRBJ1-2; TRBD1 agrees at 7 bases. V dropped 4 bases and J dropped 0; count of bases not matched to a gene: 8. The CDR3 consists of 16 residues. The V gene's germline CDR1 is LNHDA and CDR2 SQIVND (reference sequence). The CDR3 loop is CASSNRGIIPNYGYTF. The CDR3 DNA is TGTGCCAGTAGTAACAGGGGAATCATTCCTAACTATGGCTACACCTTC.

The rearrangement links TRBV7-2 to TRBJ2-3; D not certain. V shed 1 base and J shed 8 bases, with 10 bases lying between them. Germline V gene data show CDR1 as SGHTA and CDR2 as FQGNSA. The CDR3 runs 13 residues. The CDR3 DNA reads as TGTGCCAGCAGCTTAGGAACAGCAGCTACGCAGTATTTT. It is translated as CASSLGTAATQYF.

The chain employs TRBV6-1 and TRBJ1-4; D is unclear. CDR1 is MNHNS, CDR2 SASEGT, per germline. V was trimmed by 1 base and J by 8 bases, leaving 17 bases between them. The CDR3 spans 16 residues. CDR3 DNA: TGTGCCAGCAGTGAAGATTGGTCGGGAGTTGGGGAAAAACTGTTTTTT. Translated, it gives CASSEDWSGVGEKLFF.

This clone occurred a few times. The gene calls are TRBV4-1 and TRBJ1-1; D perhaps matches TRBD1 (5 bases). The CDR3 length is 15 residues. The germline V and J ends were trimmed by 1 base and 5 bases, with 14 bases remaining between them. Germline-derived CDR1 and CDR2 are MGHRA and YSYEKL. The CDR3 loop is CASSQGWGRETEAFF. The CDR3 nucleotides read TGCGCCAGCAGCCAAGGGTGGGGCAGAGAAACTGAAGCTTTCTTT.

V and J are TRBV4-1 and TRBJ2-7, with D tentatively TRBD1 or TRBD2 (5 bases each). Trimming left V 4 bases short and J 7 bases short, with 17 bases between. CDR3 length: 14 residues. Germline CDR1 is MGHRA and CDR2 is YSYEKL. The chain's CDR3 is CASSRYSRDGEQYF. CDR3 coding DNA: TGCGCCAGCAGCCGATATTCCCGGGACGGTGAGCAGTACTTC.

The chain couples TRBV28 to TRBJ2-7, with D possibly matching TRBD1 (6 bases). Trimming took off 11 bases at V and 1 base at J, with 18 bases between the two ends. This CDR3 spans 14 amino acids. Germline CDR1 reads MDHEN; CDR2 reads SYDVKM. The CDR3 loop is CAAGRGKGSYEQYF. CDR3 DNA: TGTGCCGCGGGCAGGGGTAAAGGGTCCTACGAGCAGTACTTC.

For the CDR3, the DNA is TGCGCCAGCAGCCAAGGGGATAATTCACCCCTCCACTTT. Amino acid sequence: CASSQGDNSPLHF. The chain links TRBV4-1 to TRBJ1-6; D gene unclear. The germline gives CDR1 MGHRA, CDR2 YSYEKL. The CDR3 has 13 residues. V lost 1 base, J lost 5 bases, and 3 bases lay in between.

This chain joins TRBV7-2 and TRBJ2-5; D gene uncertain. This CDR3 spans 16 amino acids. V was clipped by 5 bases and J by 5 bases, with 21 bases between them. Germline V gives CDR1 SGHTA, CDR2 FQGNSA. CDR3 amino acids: CASSKPRPSRSETQYF. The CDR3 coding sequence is TGTGCCAGCAGCAAACCCAGACCCAGTCGCTCGGAGACCCAGTACTTC.

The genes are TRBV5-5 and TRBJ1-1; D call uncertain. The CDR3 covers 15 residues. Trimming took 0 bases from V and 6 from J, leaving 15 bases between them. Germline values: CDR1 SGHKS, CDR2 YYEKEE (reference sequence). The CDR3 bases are TGTGCCAGCAGCTTGGAGGGAGGGCAGGTGCCTGAAGCTTTCTTT. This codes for CASSLEGGQVPEAFF.

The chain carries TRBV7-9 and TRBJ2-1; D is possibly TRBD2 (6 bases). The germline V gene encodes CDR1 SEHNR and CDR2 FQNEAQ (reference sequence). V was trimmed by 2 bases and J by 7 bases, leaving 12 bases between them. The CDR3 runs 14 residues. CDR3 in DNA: TGTGCCAGCAGCTTAAATCCGGGAGCGAATGAGCAGTTCTTC. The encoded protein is CASSLNPGANEQFF.

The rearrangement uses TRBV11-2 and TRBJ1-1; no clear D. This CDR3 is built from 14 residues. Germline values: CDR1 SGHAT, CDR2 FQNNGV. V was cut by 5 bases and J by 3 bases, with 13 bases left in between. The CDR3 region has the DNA TGTGCCAGCAGCCTCGACATGGGCGACACTGAAGCTTTCTTT. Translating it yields CASSLDMGDTEAFF.

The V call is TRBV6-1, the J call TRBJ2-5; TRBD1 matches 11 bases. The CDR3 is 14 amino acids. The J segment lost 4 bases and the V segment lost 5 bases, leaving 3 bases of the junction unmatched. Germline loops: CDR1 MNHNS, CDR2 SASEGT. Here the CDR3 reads CASSRGQGAETQYF. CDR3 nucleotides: TGTGCCAGCAGTCGTGGACAGGGGGCAGAGACCCAGTACTTC.

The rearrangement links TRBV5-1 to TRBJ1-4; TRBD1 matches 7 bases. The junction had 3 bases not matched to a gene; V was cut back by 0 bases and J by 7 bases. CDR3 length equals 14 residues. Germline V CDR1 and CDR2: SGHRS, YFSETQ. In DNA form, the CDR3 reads TGCGCCAGCAGCTTGGTGGCAGGGGGTGAAAAACTGTTTTTT. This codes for CASSLVAGGEKLFF.

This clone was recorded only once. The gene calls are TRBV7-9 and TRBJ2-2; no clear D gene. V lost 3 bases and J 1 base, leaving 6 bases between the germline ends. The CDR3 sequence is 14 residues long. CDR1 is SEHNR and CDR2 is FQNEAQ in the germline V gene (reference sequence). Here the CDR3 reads CASSFNKNTGELFF. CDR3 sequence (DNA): TGTGCCAGCAGCTTTAACAAGAACACCGGGGAGCTGTTTTTT.

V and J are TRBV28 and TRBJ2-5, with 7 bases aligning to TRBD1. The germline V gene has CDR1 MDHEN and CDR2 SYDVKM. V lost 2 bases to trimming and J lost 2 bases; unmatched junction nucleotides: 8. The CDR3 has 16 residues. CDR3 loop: CASSLADRASQETQYF. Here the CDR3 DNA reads TGTGCCAGCAGTTTAGCCGACAGGGCCTCACAAGAGACCCAGTACTTC. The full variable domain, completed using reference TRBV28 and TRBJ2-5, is DVKVTQSSRYLVKRTGEKVFLECVQDMDHENMFWYRQDPGLGLRLIYFSYDVKMKEKGDIPEGYSVSREKKERFSLILESASTNQTSMYLCASSLADRASQETQYFGPGTRLLVL.

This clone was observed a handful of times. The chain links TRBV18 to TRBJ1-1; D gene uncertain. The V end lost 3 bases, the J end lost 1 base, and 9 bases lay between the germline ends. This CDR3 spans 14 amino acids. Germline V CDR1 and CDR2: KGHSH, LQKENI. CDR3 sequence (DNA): TGTGCCAGCTCACCGATGGCCGGGAACACTGAAGCTTTCTTT. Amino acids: CASSPMAGNTEAFF. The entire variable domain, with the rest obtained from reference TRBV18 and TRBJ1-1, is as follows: NAGVMQNPRHLVRRRGQEARLRCSPMKGHSHVYWYRQLPEEGLKFMVYLQKENIIDESGMPKERFSAEFPKEGPSILRIQQVVRGDSAAYFCASSPMAGNTEAFFGQGTRLTVV.

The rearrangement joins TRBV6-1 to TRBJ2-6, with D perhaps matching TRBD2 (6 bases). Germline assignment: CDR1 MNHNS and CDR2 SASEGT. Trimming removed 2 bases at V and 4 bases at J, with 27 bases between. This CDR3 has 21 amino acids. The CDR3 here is CASSETPLSGPLAAGANVLTF. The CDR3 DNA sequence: TGTGCCAGCAGTGAAACTCCCCTGAGCGGGCCTCTAGCCGCCGGGGCCAACGTCCTGACTTTC.

CDR3 DNA sequence: TGTGCTAGTGGTTTGGGCCCCTTAGATACGCAGTATTTT. Translation gives CASGLGPLDTQYF. This rearrangement joins TRBV12-5 to TRBJ2-3; D is unclear. The V and J ends lost 1 base and 5 bases respectively, with 7 bases between them. CDR3 length: 13 residues. Germline lookup yields CDR1 LGHNT and CDR2 FRNRAP. Full variable domain (outside the CDR3, taken from reference TRBV12-5 and TRBJ2-3): DARVTQTPRHKVTEMGQEVTMRCQPILGHNTVFWYRQTMMQGLELLAYFRNRAPLDDSGMPKDRFSAEMPDATLATLKIQPSEPRDSAVYFCASGLGPLDTQYFGPGTRLTVL.

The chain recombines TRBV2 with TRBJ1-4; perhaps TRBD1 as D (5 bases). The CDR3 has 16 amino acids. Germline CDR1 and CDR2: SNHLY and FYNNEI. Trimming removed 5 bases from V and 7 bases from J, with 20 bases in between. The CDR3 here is CASSLSRPRDFEKLFF. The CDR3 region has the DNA TGTGCCAGCAGTCTCTCTCGCCCCAGGGACTTTGAAAAACTGTTTTTT.

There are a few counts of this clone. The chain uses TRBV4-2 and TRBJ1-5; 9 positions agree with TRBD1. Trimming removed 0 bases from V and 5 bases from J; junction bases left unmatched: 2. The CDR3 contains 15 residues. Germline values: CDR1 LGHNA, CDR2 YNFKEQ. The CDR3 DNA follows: TGTGCCAGCAGCCAAGAAAGGACAGGGGATCAGCCCCAGCATTTT. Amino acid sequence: CASSQERTGDQPQHF.

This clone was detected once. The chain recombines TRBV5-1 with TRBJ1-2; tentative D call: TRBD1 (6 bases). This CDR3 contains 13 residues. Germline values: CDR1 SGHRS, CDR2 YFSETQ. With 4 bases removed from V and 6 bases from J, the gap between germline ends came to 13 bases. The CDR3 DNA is TGCGCCAGCAGCCTAACAGGGAGTAATGGCTACACCTTC. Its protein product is CASSLTGSNGYTF.

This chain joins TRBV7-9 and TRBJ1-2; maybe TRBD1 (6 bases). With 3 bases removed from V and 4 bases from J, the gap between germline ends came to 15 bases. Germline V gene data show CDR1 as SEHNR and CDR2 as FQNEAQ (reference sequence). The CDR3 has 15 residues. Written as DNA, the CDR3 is TGTGCCAGCAGCTTGAGGGACACCGACCCCTATGGCTACACCTTC. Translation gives CASSLRDTDPYGYTF.